This record covers a single T cell receptor (beta chain). Original processing notes: It was from reference gene primer amplification that nucleated cell counts were estimated. Here immunoSEQ multiplex PCR was the method, and the copy in TCRdb shows in-frame clones only, minus some. V, J and clone size are those of that table, while D and trimming were read from the DNA. Of 77,000 or so clones in the sample, over 85% are singletons; the top ten hold under 6%. The data derive from a study of blood T cell repertoires in COVID-19. The overall study: Both acute and convalescent COVID-19 samples were obtained from the United States, Italy and Spain. T cells, B-cell-depleted T cells, or PBMCs provided the cDNA or gDNA that served as material.

Germline CDR1 reads SGDLS; CDR2 reads YYNGEE. Trimming took 5 bases from V and 2 from J, leaving 12 bases between them. This CDR3 is built from 14 residues. The source of this sequence is a middle-aged man with active COVID-19. The chain combines TRBV9 with TRBJ2-3; D may be TRBD1 (6 bases). Sequences were obtained from peripheral blood. CDR3 loop: CASSAWDNTDTQYF. CDR3 nucleotides: TGTGCCAGCAGTGCCTGGGACAACACAGATACGCAGTATTTT.